Following are 29 T cell receptor beta chains from one sample sequenced in a study of blood T cell repertoires in COVID-19. Measured with immunoSEQ multiplex PCR; TCRdb has only the in-frame clones, and not every one. Here the sample spans under 300,000 clones, 70% to 90% being singletons. The material sequenced was peripheral blood. The receptors derive from a man aged 60 to 69 with acute or convalescent COVID-19.

The V and J genes are TRBV3-1 (or the pseudogene TRBV3-2) and TRBJ1-4; D not resolved. Trimming cost V 1 base and J 8 bases, with 20 bases left between them. The CDR3 has 17 residues. Looked up from germline, CDR1 is LGHDT and CDR2 is YNNKEL (reference sequence). The CDR3 sequence: CASSQARVGPAGEKLFF. The CDR3 DNA reads as TGTGCCAGCAGCCAAGCGCGGGTAGGGCCAGCGGGGGAAAAACTGTTTTTT.

This chain connects TRBV2 to TRBJ1-6; 7 nucleotides align to TRBD1. Germline CDR1 SNHLY, CDR2 FYNNEI. The trim removed 6 bases at V and 7 bases at J, leaving 9 bases unmatched. The CDR3 is 15 amino acids. CDR3 DNA sequence: TGTGCCAGCAGACTAGAAGGGGGCCAGAATTCACCCCTCCACTTT. Translated, it gives CASRLEGGQNSPLHF.

This chain uses TRBV30 with TRBJ1-5; weak D call: TRBD1 (6 bases). Germline V gene data show CDR1 as GTSNPN and CDR2 as SVGIG (reference sequence). V lost 5 bases, J lost 4 bases, and 12 bases lay in between. The CDR3 runs 13 residues. The CDR3 sequence is CAWAQDSNQPQHF. As DNA, the CDR3 is TGTGCCTGGGCTCAGGACAGTAATCAGCCCCAGCATTTT.

This chain's CDR3 is CASSSGGMNNEQFF. The CDR3 DNA sequence: TGCGCCAGCAGCTCGGGCGGGATGAACAATGAGCAGTTCTTC. The chain couples TRBV5-1 to TRBJ2-1; D is possibly TRBD2 (6 bases). V was pared by 3 bases and J by 5 bases, with 12 bases between. In germline, CDR1 is SGHRS, CDR2 YFSETQ. This CDR3 has 14 amino acids.

This clone came up a few times. This sequence joins TRBV30 and TRBJ1-1; D remains unclear. This CDR3 region has 13 residues. Germline V CDR1 and CDR2: GTSNPN, SVGIG (reference sequence). V was shortened by 2 bases and J by 4 bases, with 11 bases between the two germline ends. CDR3 loop: CAWSLREGTEAFF. The CDR3 DNA sequence: TGTGCCTGGAGTTTGAGGGAGGGCACTGAAGCTTTCTTT.

This clone occurred once. Other DNA sequences in this specimen translate into the identical CDR3. This sequence joins TRBV9 and TRBJ2-3, with TRBD2 as a possible D gene (6 bases). V was cut by 0 bases and J by 3 bases, with 14 bases left in between. Looked up from germline, CDR1 is SGDLS and CDR2 is YYNGEE. The CDR3 sequence is 16 residues long. The CDR3 DNA reads TGTGCCAGCAGCGTAGGGGACGGGAGATTAACAGATACGCAGTATTTT. It is translated as CASSVGDGRLTDTQYF.

The chain joins TRBV5-5 to TRBJ2-5; TRBD1 agrees at 7 bases. From germline, CDR1 is SGHKS and CDR2 YYEKEE (reference sequence). The V gene end was trimmed by 3 bases and the J gene end by 4 bases; junction bases not matched to a gene: 12. The CDR3 is made up of 16 amino acids. The CDR3 coding sequence is TGTGCCAGCAGCTCTGGACAGGACCTATGGAGAGAGACCCAGTACTTC. Protein product: CASSSGQDLWRETQYF.

This clone was counted between two and nine times. This chain links TRBV29-1 with TRBJ1-2; D is unresolved. CDR1 SQVTM and CDR2 ANQGSEA come from the germline V gene. The CDR3 sequence is 11 residues long. V lost 0 bases to trimming and J lost 6 bases, with 5 bases between them. The CDR3 sequence is CSVEDLNGYTF. The CDR3 DNA follows: TGCAGCGTTGAAGATTTAAATGGCTACACCTTC.

This chain uses TRBV6-5 with TRBJ1-6; D is perhaps TRBD1 (5 bases). Trimming took off 4 bases at V and 10 bases at J, with 14 bases between the two ends. The CDR3 covers 14 residues. CDR1 and CDR2 from the germline V gene are MNHEY and SVGAGI. The CDR3 bases are TGTGCCAGCAGTTCCCTCAATGGGGGGTCACCCCTCCACTTT. Protein sequence: CASSSLNGGSPLHF.

The table lists this clone with a few counts. V gene TRBV15 combines with J gene TRBJ1-1; tentative D call: TRBD1 (5 bases). CDR3 length: 13 amino acids. V was trimmed by 4 bases and J by 4 bases, leaving 10 bases between them. Germline CDR1 reads LNHNV; CDR2 reads YYDKDF (reference sequence). The CDR3 sequence: CATSTTGTTEAFF. The CDR3 coding sequence is TGTGCCACCAGCACTACAGGAACCACTGAAGCTTTCTTT.

The chain employs TRBV4-2 and TRBJ2-7; 10 bases agree with TRBD2. The CDR3 has 17 residues. Trimming cost V 1 base and J 2 bases; bases outside gene matches: 8. Germline V gives CDR1 LGHNA, CDR2 YNFKEQ. Here the CDR3 reads CASSQGTSGLDPYEQYF. The CDR3 nucleotides are TGTGCCAGCAGCCAAGGGACTAGCGGATTAGACCCCTACGAGCAGTACTTC.

V usage is TRBV11-3 and J usage is TRBJ1-4, with unresolved D. The germline CDR1 and CDR2 sequences are SGHNT and YENEEA. The CDR3 has 17 residues. Trimming removed 7 bases from V and 2 bases from J, with 20 bases in between. The CDR3 DNA reads as TGTGCCAGCACCAATCGTGACTACTTCGGGACTAATGAAAAACTGTTTTTT. Translating gives CASTNRDYFGTNEKLFF.

The chain couples TRBV7-2 to TRBJ2-7; 11 bases align to TRBD1. The CDR3 length is 14 residues. Germline CDR1 SGHTA, CDR2 FQGNSA. V trimming: 5 bases; J trimming: 6 bases; junction bases outside the gene matches: 6. This chain's CDR3 is CASSLDRGRREQYF. CDR3 nucleotide sequence: TGTGCCAGCAGCCTGGACAGGGGGCGGCGCGAGCAGTACTTC.

This rearrangement joins TRBV27 to TRBJ2-3, with 7 bases identical to TRBD2. With 3 bases clipped from V and 6 bases from J, the junction kept 3 bases outside the gene matches. Germline V gene lookup returns CDR1 MNHEY and CDR2 SMNVEV (reference sequence). CDR3 length: 13 amino acids. The CDR3 DNA sequence: TGTGCCAGCAGTTTCAGGGAGGGGGATACGCAGTATTTT. Translation: CASSFREGDTQYF.

The chain couples TRBV5-8 to TRBJ2-5, with TRBD1 identical over 9 bases. The CDR3 has 15 amino acids. Losses at the gene ends were 0 bases for V and 5 bases for J; bases not matched to a gene: 5. CDR1 is SGHTS, CDR2 YDEGEE, per germline. CDR3 bases: TGTGCCAGCAGCTTGGGGACAGGGGCGGGGGAGACCCAGTACTTC. It is translated as CASSLGTGAGETQYF. The whole variable domain, filled in from reference TRBV5-8 and TRBJ2-5, reads EAGVTQSPTHLIKTRGQQATLRCSPISGHTSVYWYQQALGLGLQFLLWYDEGEERNRGNFPPRFSGRQFPNYSSELNVNALELEDSALYLCASSLGTGAGETQYFGPGTRLLVL.

Note on this clone: The same CDR3 also results from other DNA sequences found in this sample. The chain recombines TRBV9 with TRBJ2-7; possibly TRBD2 for D (5 bases). CDR1 and CDR2 (germline): SGDLS, YYNGEE. V was cut by 0 bases and J by 7 bases, with 11 bases left in between. CDR3 size: 13 residues. This CDR3 is CASSVATGGEQYF. The CDR3 DNA reads as TGTGCCAGCAGCGTAGCAACCGGAGGAGAGCAGTACTTC.

The CDR3 is CASSPGGDEAFF. Here the CDR3 DNA reads TGTGCCAGCAGCCCCGGCGGCGATGAAGCTTTCTTT. The genes are TRBV11-3 and TRBJ1-1; D remains ambiguous. V shed 5 bases and J shed 7 bases, with 11 bases lying between them. This CDR3 comprises 12 residues. Germline assignment: CDR1 SGHNT and CDR2 YENEEA.

The V call is TRBV28, the J call TRBJ1-5, with D maybe TRBD1 (5 bases). CDR1 and CDR2 from the germline V gene are MDHEN and SYDVKM. V lost 6 bases and J lost 5, with 14 bases in between. This CDR3 is built from 14 residues. For the CDR3, the DNA is TGTGCCAGCAGCACCCCGGGGGTTCATCAGCCCCAGCATTTT. It translates to CASSTPGVHQPQHF. Variable domain in full (rest from reference TRBV28 and TRBJ1-5): DVKVTQSSRYLVKRTGEKVFLECVQDMDHENMFWYRQDPGLGLRLIYFSYDVKMKEKGDIPEGYSVSREKKERFSLILESASTNQTSMYLCASSTPGVHQPQHFGDGTRLSIL.

The chain recombines TRBV6-1 with TRBJ1-2, with unresolved D. This CDR3 comprises 16 residues. The V end was cut by 1 base, the J end by 4 bases, with 16 bases between. Germline loops: CDR1 MNHNS, CDR2 SASEGT. CDR3 region: CASSEVTAGGGYGYTF. The DNA for the CDR3 is TGTGCCAGCAGTGAAGTGACCGCTGGAGGTGGCTATGGCTACACCTTC.

The chain couples TRBV7-9 to TRBJ2-2; 10 bases fit TRBD1. V gave up 1 base and J gave up 6 bases; unmatched junction bases: 5. The CDR3 runs to 16 residues. From germline, CDR1 is SEHNR and CDR2 FQNEAQ (reference sequence). The CDR3 region has the DNA TGTGCCAGCAGCTTAGTGACAGGGGGCGCCCCCGGGGAGCTGTTTTTT. Its translation: CASSLVTGGAPGELFF.

This sequence joins TRBV7-6 and TRBJ2-1, with D unclear. CDR1 SGHVS and CDR2 FNYEAQ come from the germline V gene. There are 16 residues in the CDR3. V was cut by 2 bases and J by 7 bases, with 18 bases left in between. CDR3 DNA: TGTGCCAGCAGCTTATACGGTAGCCAAACTCCAAATGAGCAGTTCTTC. It specifies CASSLYGSQTPNEQFF.

The chain is built from TRBV7-9 and TRBJ1-2; 8 bases are shared with TRBD1. V shed 3 bases, J shed 6 bases, and the junction held 6 bases outside the gene matches. Germline CDR1 SEHNR, CDR2 FQNEAQ (reference sequence). The CDR3 length is 14 residues. DNA of the CDR3: TGTGCCAGCAGCTTGGCAGGACAGGGAAATGGCTACACCTTC. This translates into CASSLAGQGNGYTF. Drawing the rest from reference TRBV7-9 and TRBJ1-2, the complete variable domain is DTGVSQNPRHKITKRGQNVTFRCDPISEHNRLYWYRQTLGQGPEFLTYFQNEAQLEKSRLLSDRFSAERPKGSFSTLEIQRTEQGDSAMYLCASSLAGQGNGYTFGSGTRLTVV.

Concerning this clone: The conserved phenylalanine or tryptophan is not found at the CDR3 terminus, so this likely reflects a read error. The DNA is left out, because the CDR3 cannot be placed on it with certainty; the CDR3 is given as TCRdb lists it. The genes are TRBV3-1 (or the pseudogene TRBV3-2) and TRBJ1-2; TRBD1 reflects the table's D call only, with no check against the DNA. The CDR3 is 9 residues long, counting both termini. Germline values: CDR1 LGHDT, CDR2 YNNKEL (reference sequence). CDR3 loop: CASSQGGPL.

The chain uses TRBV12-3 or TRBV12-4 and TRBJ1-1; a possible D gene is TRBD1 (5 bases). V lost 10 bases and J 4 bases, leaving 13 bases between the germline ends. CDR3 length: 12 amino acids. The CDR3 reads CATQGSGTEAFF. CDR3 nucleotides: TGTGCCACCCAGGGTTCGGGCACTGAAGCTTTCTTT.

CDR3 in amino acids: CASSQDLASVEQFF. The CDR3 nucleotides read TGCGCCAGCAGCCAAGATCTGGCCTCCGTTGAGCAGTTCTTC. V and J are TRBV4-3 and TRBJ2-1, with D uncertain. This CDR3 region has 14 residues. Germline V gene data show CDR1 as LGHNA and CDR2 as YSLEER. Trimming shortened V by 0 bases and J by 9 bases, and 12 bases separated the two germline ends.

This chain uses TRBV4-2 with TRBJ2-2; 10 bases align to TRBD2. Trimming took 4 bases from V and 3 from J; bases not matched to a gene: 8. The CDR3 has 17 amino acids. In germline, CDR1 is LGHNA, CDR2 YNFKEQ. As DNA, the CDR3 is TGTGCCAGCAGCCCCCACTCTAGCGGGAGAGACACCGGGGAGCTGTTTTTT. This translates into CASSPHSSGRDTGELFF.

The chain combines TRBV6-1 with TRBJ1-1; 8 bases agree with TRBD1. The CDR3 is made up of 16 amino acids. V lost 0 bases, J lost 7 bases, and 10 bases stayed unmatched. Germline CDR1 reads MNHNS; CDR2 reads SASEGT. CDR3 sequence: CASSEAWGRGRVEAFF. The CDR3, as DNA: TGTGCCAGCAGTGAAGCGTGGGGCAGGGGGCGAGTTGAAGCTTTCTTT.

This clone was detected only a few times. The sample contains more than one DNA sequence encoding this CDR3. The CDR3 sequence is CASSQGQGMETQYF. CDR3 DNA sequence: TGCGCCAGCAGCCAAGGACAGGGGATGGAGACCCAGTACTTC. The chain recombines TRBV4-1 with TRBJ2-5, with 8 bases lining up with TRBD1. CDR3 length equals 14 residues. Germline assignment: CDR1 MGHRA and CDR2 YSYEKL. The J segment lost 5 bases and the V segment lost 1 base, leaving 3 bases of the junction unmatched.

With regard to this clone: Distinct nucleotide sequences in the sample also encode this CDR3. The chain recombines TRBV18 with TRBJ1-5; a possible D gene is TRBD1 (5 bases). This CDR3 has 14 residues. The germline CDR1 and CDR2 sequences are KGHSH and LQKENI. V dropped 3 bases and J dropped 5 bases, with 11 bases sitting between them. The CDR3 protein is CASSPSGGDQPQHF. Here the CDR3 DNA reads TGTGCCAGCTCACCGAGCGGAGGGGATCAGCCCCAGCATTTT. The complete variable domain, with remaining parts taken from reference TRBV18 and TRBJ1-5, reads NAGVMQNPRHLVRRRGQEARLRCSPMKGHSHVYWYRQLPEEGLKFMVYLQKENIIDESGMPKERFSAEFPKEGPSILRIQQVVRGDSAAYFCASSPSGGDQPQHFGDGTRLSIL.